This T cell receptor (beta chain) was obtained from a study of cytomegalovirus exposure and HLA in healthy donors. Overall study results and limits: The study put some 160 TCR beta chains on its list as cytomegalovirus-associated. Versus the roughly 700-donor mean, an Asian-associated ancestry cluster reportedly showed fewer N-insertions in a later analysis.

To note about this clone: Its antigen is as yet unknown.

This CDR3 has 13 amino acids. The V and J ends lost 7 bases and 8 bases respectively, with 17 bases between them. Germline V lookup: CDR1 SGHTA, CDR2 FQGTGA. The study ran its PCR with 60 Vbeta and 13 Jbeta primers. Sequencing was performed with immunoSEQ multiplex PCR; in TCRdb, only in-frame clones are kept and a portion is missing. The repertoire consists of about 150,000 clones, with roughly 86% occurring once and the leading ten covering 4.8%. Input material: PBMCs. The TCR was taken from a girl aged 5 to 17 in good health and CMV-seropositive. The V gene is TRBV7-3, the J gene TRBJ1-2; the D is unclear. The CDR3 loop reads CASTPGGPEGYTF. The CDR3 nucleotides read TGTGCCAGCACGCCGGGAGGACCGGAAGGCTACACCTTC.